This T cell receptor (beta chain) was captured in a study of PD-L1 blockade in urothelial cancer. Study details: Prior chemotherapy in patients spanned 0 to 3 regimens. The analyses of blood took place 3 weeks (second dose) and 6 weeks after treatment start.

The protocol was immunoSEQ multiplex PCR, while the TCRdb copy is restricted to in-frame clones and leaves out a portion. This sample has over 40,000 clones, with roughly four fifths found just once. This clone was recorded once. CDR1 and CDR2 (germline): SGHNT, YYREEE (reference sequence). The CDR3 totals 20 residues. Losses at the gene ends were 0 bases for V and 5 bases for J; bases not matched to a gene: 19. Per patient, between 1 and 8 samples were collected at pretreatment and on-treatment time points. This TCR derives from a man in his 70s with urothelial cancer. This sequence joins TRBV5-4 and TRBJ2-5, with TRBD2 matching 10 bases. Source: PBMCs, taken around atezolizumab (anti-PD-L1) treatment. CDR3 nucleotide sequence: TGTGCCAGCAGCTTGGGTCTAGCGATTAGGGCTAGCGGGAGATATGAGACCCAGTACTTC. It specifies CASSLGLAIRASGRYETQYF.